These 25 T cell receptor beta chains share one sample of origin, sequenced in a study of T cell changes during pregnancy in multiple sclerosis. Assay: immunoSEQ multiplex PCR; the TCRdb copy retains only in-frame clones and omits some. The repertoire consists of about 53,000 clones, with 90% occurring once and the leading ten covering approximately 3%. The sample was CD8+ T cells from peripheral blood mononuclear cells, taken before pregnancy. The receptors here all came from a female donor with multiple sclerosis, enrolled in a pregnancy study.

The rearrangement joins TRBV12-5 to TRBJ2-7; D possibly corresponds to TRBD1 (6 bases). The CDR3 spans 14 residues. V shed 6 bases and J shed 3 bases, with 15 bases lying between them. Germline CDR1 LGHNT, CDR2 FRNRAP. CDR3 coding DNA: TGTGCTAGTGGGTCGGGACAAAAGATCTACGAGCAGTACTTC. Translated, it gives CASGSGQKIYEQYF.

The chain combines TRBV10-3 with TRBJ2-7; TRBD1 might be the D (5 bases). The V end lost 2 bases, the J end lost 8 bases, and 7 bases lay between the germline ends. The CDR3 sequence is 11 residues long. CDR1 and CDR2 from the germline V gene are ENHRY and SYGVKD. This CDR3 reads CAISEAGKQYF. Written as DNA, the CDR3 is TGTGCCATCAGTGAGGCAGGGAAGCAGTACTTC.

This chain uses TRBV12-5 with TRBJ1-2; D gene uncertain. The CDR3 extends over 17 amino acids. CDR1 and CDR2 from the germline V gene are LGHNT and FRNRAP. V lost 0 bases and J lost 4, with 18 bases in between. The CDR3 protein is CASGLVLDLGSPYGYTF. DNA for the CDR3: TGTGCTAGTGGTTTGGTCCTAGACCTCGGCTCCCCCTATGGCTACACCTTC.

The V call is TRBV6-4, the J call TRBJ2-1; D is ambiguous. V lost 1 base, J lost 6 bases, and 7 bases lay in between. The CDR3 has 13 amino acids. Germline CDR1 and CDR2: MRHNA and SNTAGT. The CDR3 DNA reads as TGTGCCAGCAGTGACTTTGGCACCAATGAGCAGTTCTTC. Amino acid sequence: CASSDFGTNEQFF.

The chain uses TRBV7-9 and TRBJ2-1; D unclear. The length of the CDR3 is 10 residues. Trimming took off 3 bases at V and 9 bases at J, with 3 bases between the two ends. Per the germline V gene, CDR1 is SEHNR and CDR2 is FQNEAQ (reference sequence). CDR3 DNA sequence: TGTGCCAGCAGCTTCTCTGAGCAGTTCTTC. Amino acids: CASSFSEQFF.

The chain recombines TRBV15 with TRBJ2-1; 9 bases map to TRBD2. Germline assignment: CDR1 LNHNV and CDR2 YYDKDF (reference sequence). The CDR3 length is 16 residues. With V trimmed by 7 bases and J by 0 bases, 7 bases remained unmatched. The CDR3 loop reads CATTSGALSSYNEQFF. CDR3 DNA sequence: TGTGCCACCACTAGCGGGGCACTGAGCTCCTACAATGAGCAGTTCTTC. Filled out from reference TRBV15 and TRBJ2-1, the complete variable domain reads DAMVIQNPRYQVTQFGKPVTLSCSQTLNHNVMYWYQQKSSQAPKLLFHYYDKDFNNEADTPDNFQSRRPNTSFCFLDIRSPGLGDTAMYLCATTSGALSSYNEQFFGPGTRLTVL.

This clone appeared a few times. This sequence joins TRBV9 and TRBJ1-1; weak D call: TRBD1 (5 bases). CDR3 length: 12 residues. Per germline, CDR1 SGDLS and CDR2 YYNGEE. With 3 bases removed from V and 6 bases from J, the gap between germline ends came to 9 bases. The CDR3 here is CASSAGGAEAFF. CDR3 bases: TGTGCCAGCAGCGCCGGAGGGGCTGAAGCTTTCTTT. The whole variable domain, filled in from reference TRBV9 and TRBJ1-1, reads DSGVTQTPKHLITATGQRVTLRCSPRSGDLSVYWYQQSLDQGLQFLIQYYNGEERAKGNILERFSAQQFPDLHSELNLSSLELGDSALYFCASSAGGAEAFFGQGTRLTVV.

The chain couples TRBV7-9 to TRBJ1-4; 8 bases line up with TRBD1. The CDR3 consists of 17 residues. The germline gives CDR1 SEHNR, CDR2 FQNEAQ (reference sequence). Trimming at V came to 5 bases and at J to 7 bases, leaving 15 bases not matched to a gene. As DNA, the CDR3 is TGTGCCAGCAGCGAGAAGATTGCAGGGGGCGCGGGTGAAAAACTGTTTTTT. Translation: CASSEKIAGGAGEKLFF.

This clone was observed a single time. The chain combines TRBV5-4 with TRBJ2-7, with 9 bases fitting TRBD1. The CDR3 is 15 residues long. V was pared by 2 bases and J by 2 bases, with 5 bases of the junction left unmatched. The germline V gene has CDR1 SGHNT and CDR2 YYREEE (reference sequence). The DNA for the CDR3 is TGTGCCAGCAGCTTCCCGGGACAGGGAGCCTACGAGCAGTACTTC. Protein sequence: CASSFPGQGAYEQYF.

The chain links TRBV21-1 to TRBJ2-6; whether TRBD2, the table's D call, matches the DNA was not checked. TRBV21-1 has pseudogene status. The CDR3 consists of 15 residues. CDR3 amino acids: CASSKIDSGANVLTF. CDR3 DNA: TGTGCCAGCAGCAAGATAGACTCTGGGGCCAACGTCCTGACTTTC.

This sequence joins TRBV11-2 and TRBJ2-1; D unresolved. Between the trimmed V and J ends, which lost 6 bases and 5 bases, there was a span of 2 bases. CDR3 length equals 10 residues. Germline CDR1 is SGHAT and CDR2 is FQNNGV. CDR3 sequence (DNA): TGTGCCAGCAGTAACAATGAGCAGTTCTTC. Translating it yields CASSNNEQFF.

The chain uses TRBV7-3 and TRBJ2-7, with D possibly being TRBD2 (6 bases). The CDR3 totals 14 residues. V dropped 5 bases and J dropped 7 bases, with 18 bases sitting between them. CDR1 SGHTA and CDR2 FQGTGA come from the germline V gene. The CDR3 region is CASSPQPGDWEQYF. CDR3 bases: TGTGCCAGCAGCCCCCAGCCGGGGGATTGGGAGCAGTACTTC. Full variable domain (rest looked up from reference TRBV7-3 and TRBJ2-7): GAGVSQTPSNKVTEKGKYVELRCDPISGHTALYWYRQSLGQGPEFLIYFQGTGAADDSGLPNDRFFAVRPEGSVSTLKIQRTERGDSAVYLCASSPQPGDWEQYFGPGTRLTVT.

V is TRBV2 and J is TRBJ2-1, with a tentative D call TRBD2 (5 bases). This CDR3 spans 16 amino acids. The V end lost 6 bases, the J end lost 0 bases, and 15 bases lay between the germline ends. The germline V gene encodes CDR1 SNHLY and CDR2 FYNNEI. CDR3 sequence (DNA): TGTGCCAGCAGCGAGGGCCCCGCAGGCTCCTACAATGAGCAGTTCTTC. Translating gives CASSEGPAGSYNEQFF.

The genes are TRBV2 and TRBJ1-2, with 10 bases matching TRBD1. The V and J ends lost 6 bases and 5 bases, in that order; junction bases with no gene match: 3. The CDR3 totals 13 residues. CDR1 and CDR2 (germline): SNHLY, FYNNEI. The CDR3 region is CASSAGQGYGYTF. Written as DNA, the CDR3 is TGTGCCAGCAGCGCGGGACAGGGGTATGGCTACACCTTC.

The chain recombines TRBV14 with TRBJ1-2; perhaps TRBD1 as D (5 bases). V shed 6 bases and J shed 5 bases, with 13 bases lying between them. CDR1 SGHDN and CDR2 FVKESK come from the germline V gene. This CDR3 has 13 amino acids. The CDR3 is CASSPSRGYGYTF. The CDR3 region has the DNA TGTGCCAGCAGTCCCAGCCGGGGGTATGGCTACACCTTC.

This clone appeared a single time. This chain connects TRBV9 to TRBJ1-1; possible D gene TRBD1, 5 bases. The germline V gene has CDR1 SGDLS and CDR2 YYNGEE. The CDR3 extends over 17 amino acids. V lost 2 bases, J lost 0 bases, and 17 bases lay in between. Here the CDR3 DNA reads TGTGCCAGCAGCGTGACAGCGATTGTCTCCATGAACACTGAAGCTTTCTTT. Translating it yields CASSVTAIVSMNTEAFF.

The chain uses TRBV10-3 and TRBJ1-1, with D unresolved. Germline V gives CDR1 ENHRY, CDR2 SYGVKD. The V and J ends lost 6 bases and 0 bases respectively, with 17 bases between them. This CDR3 is built from 16 residues. This CDR3 reads CAIRGGISSMNTEAFF. The CDR3 DNA is TGTGCCATCAGGGGAGGGATTAGCTCCATGAACACTGAAGCTTTCTTT.

The chain recombines TRBV7-3 with TRBJ2-5; D not resolved. The CDR3 spans 15 residues. The V gene's germline CDR1 is SGHTA and CDR2 FQGTGA. Deletions cut 1 base from V and 1 base from J, with 10 bases between. CDR3 bases: TGTGCCAGCAGCTTAAATGACGGCGGCCAAGAGACCCAGTACTTC. This encodes CASSLNDGGQETQYF.

V usage is TRBV10-3 and J usage is TRBJ1-2; 10 nucleotides align to TRBD1. Germline-derived CDR1 and CDR2 are ENHRY and SYGVKD. Trimming removed 2 bases from V and 4 bases from J; junction bases left unmatched: 4. The CDR3 runs to 15 residues. The CDR3 sequence: CAISEGQGGVYGYTF. CDR3 nucleotide sequence: TGTGCCATCAGTGAGGGACAGGGGGGAGTCTATGGCTACACCTTC.

The rearrangement uses TRBV27 and TRBJ2-3, with TRBD1 identical over 10 bases. The germline V gene has CDR1 MNHEY and CDR2 SMNVEV (reference sequence). Losses at the gene ends were 7 bases for V and 6 bases for J; bases not matched to a gene: 4. There are 13 residues in the CDR3. The CDR3 loop is CASKDRGEDTQYF. In DNA form, the CDR3 reads TGTGCCAGCAAGGACAGGGGGGAGGATACGCAGTATTTT.

The rearrangement joins TRBV5-6 to TRBJ2-1; TRBD2 matches 12 bases. J lost 10 bases, V lost 1 base, and 3 bases had no gene match. This CDR3 has 14 amino acids. Germline V CDR1 and CDR2: SGHDT, YYEEEE. CDR3 nucleotide sequence: TGTGCCAGCAGCTTGCCTAGCGGGGGGGCCGAGCAGTTCTTC. As protein: CASSLPSGGAEQFF. Looking up the rest from reference TRBV5-6 and TRBJ2-1 gives the full variable domain: DAGVTQSPTHLIKTRGQQVTLRCSPKSGHDTVSWYQQALGQGPQFIFQYYEEEERQRGNFPDRFSGHQFPNYSSELNVNALLLGDSALYLCASSLPSGGAEQFFGPGTRLTVL.

The CDR3 bases are TGTGCCAGCAGCCCCGGGGGAGGGGGTAGAGAGACCCAGTACTTC. This codes for CASSPGGGGRETQYF. The chain joins TRBV11-2 to TRBJ2-5; D is possibly TRBD2 (7 bases). Germline V lookup: CDR1 SGHAT, CDR2 FQNNGV. The CDR3 covers 15 residues. V lost 5 bases and J 4 bases, leaving 17 bases between the germline ends.

This chain's CDR3 is CASAGKVLATNEKLFF. CDR3 sequence (DNA): TGTGCCAGTGCAGGAAAGGTCCTTGCAACTAATGAAAAACTGTTTTTT. The chain employs TRBV19 and TRBJ1-4, with D unclear. Trimming cost V 8 bases and J 0 bases, with 16 bases left between them. The CDR3 runs to 16 residues. Germline lookup yields CDR1 LNHDA and CDR2 SQIVND (reference sequence).

Here the CDR3 reads CASSLQTDTQYF. CDR3 in DNA: TGTGCCAGCAGCTTACAAACAGATACGCAGTATTTT. The chain combines TRBV7-2 with TRBJ2-3; D unresolved. The V and J ends lost 2 bases and 3 bases respectively, with 3 bases between them. The CDR3 is made up of 12 amino acids. CDR1 SGHTA and CDR2 FQGNSA come from the germline V gene.

The rearrangement joins TRBV11-3 to TRBJ2-7, with 8 bases lining up with TRBD2. The germline V gene encodes CDR1 SGHNT and CDR2 YENEEA. This CDR3 contains 13 residues. V trimming: 3 bases; J trimming: 3 bases; junction bases outside the gene matches: 1. The CDR3 DNA is TGTGCCAGCAGCTTCCTAGCGGGCTACGAGCAGTACTTC. Translating gives CASSFLAGYEQYF.